Listed here is a single T cell receptor (beta chain). CDR3 length: 15 residues. V lost 3 bases to trimming and J lost 4 bases, with 12 bases between them. Germline V gene sequence: CDR1 SGHNT, CDR2 YENEEA. This entry is derived from a study of blood T cell repertoires in COVID-19. Using immunoSEQ multiplex PCR, the repertoire was profiled, and TCRdb retains in-frame clones only, with some absent. The sample records roughly 330,000 clones, 87% being singletons. Sequenced input: peripheral blood. This sequence was found in a man aged 30 to 39 with COVID-19, enrolled during active disease. This chain uses TRBV11-3 with TRBJ2-2; D is perhaps TRBD2 (6 bases). CDR3 DNA: TGTGCCAGCAGCTTCGGGGGTGGGGTCACCGGGGAGCTGTTTTTT. Protein product: CASSFGGGVTGELFF.